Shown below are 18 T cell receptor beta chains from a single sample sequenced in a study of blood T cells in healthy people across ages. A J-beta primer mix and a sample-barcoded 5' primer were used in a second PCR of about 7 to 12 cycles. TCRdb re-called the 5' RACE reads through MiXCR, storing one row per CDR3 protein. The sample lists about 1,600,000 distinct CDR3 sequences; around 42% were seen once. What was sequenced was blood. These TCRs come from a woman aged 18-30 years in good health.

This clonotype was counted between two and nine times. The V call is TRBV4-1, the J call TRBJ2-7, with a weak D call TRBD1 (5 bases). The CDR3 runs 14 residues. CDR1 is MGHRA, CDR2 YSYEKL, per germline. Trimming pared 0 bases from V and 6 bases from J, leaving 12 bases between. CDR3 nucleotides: TGCGCCAGCAGCCAAGACCCCCAGGGAAGCGAGCAGTACTTC. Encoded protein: CASSQDPQGSEQYF.

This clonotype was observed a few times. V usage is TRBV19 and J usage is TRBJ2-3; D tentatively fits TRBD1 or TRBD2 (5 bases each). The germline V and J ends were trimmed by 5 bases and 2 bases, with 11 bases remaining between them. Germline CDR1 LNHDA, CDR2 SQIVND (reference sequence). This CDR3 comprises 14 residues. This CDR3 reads CASSDRGTTDTQYF. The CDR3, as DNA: TGTGCCAGTAGTGACCGGGGCACCACAGATACGCAGTATTTT.

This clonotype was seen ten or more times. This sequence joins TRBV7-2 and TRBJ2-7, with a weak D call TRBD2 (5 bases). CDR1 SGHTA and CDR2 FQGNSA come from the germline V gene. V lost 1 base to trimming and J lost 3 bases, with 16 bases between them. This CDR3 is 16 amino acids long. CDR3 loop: CASSLVPRTDYYEQYF. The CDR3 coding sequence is TGTGCCAGCAGCTTAGTCCCCAGAACCGACTACTACGAGCAGTACTTC.

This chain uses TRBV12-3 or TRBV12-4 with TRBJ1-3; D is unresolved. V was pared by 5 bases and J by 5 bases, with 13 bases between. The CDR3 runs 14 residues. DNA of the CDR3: TGTGCCAGCAGTGGGGTGGGGAGGCGAAACACCATATATTTT. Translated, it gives CASSGVGRRNTIYF.

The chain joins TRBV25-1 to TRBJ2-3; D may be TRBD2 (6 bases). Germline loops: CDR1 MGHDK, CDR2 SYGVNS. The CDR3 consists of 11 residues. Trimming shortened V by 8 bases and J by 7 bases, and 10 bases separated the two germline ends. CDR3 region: CASLGGYTQYF. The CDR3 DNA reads TGTGCCAGCCTCGGGGGTTATACGCAGTATTTT. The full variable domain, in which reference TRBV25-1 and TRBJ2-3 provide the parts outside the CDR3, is EADIYQTPRYLVIGTGKKITLECSQTMGHDKMYWYQQDPGMELHLIHYSYGVNSTEKGDLSSESTVSRIRTEHFPLTLESARPSHTSQYLCASLGGYTQYFGPGTRLTVL.

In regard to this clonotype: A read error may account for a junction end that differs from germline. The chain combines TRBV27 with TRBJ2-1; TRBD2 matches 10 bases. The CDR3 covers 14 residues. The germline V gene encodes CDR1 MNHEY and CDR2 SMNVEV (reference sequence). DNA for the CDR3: TGTGCCAGCACCCGGACTAGCGGTTACAATAAGCAGTTCTTC. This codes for CASTRTSGYNKQFF.

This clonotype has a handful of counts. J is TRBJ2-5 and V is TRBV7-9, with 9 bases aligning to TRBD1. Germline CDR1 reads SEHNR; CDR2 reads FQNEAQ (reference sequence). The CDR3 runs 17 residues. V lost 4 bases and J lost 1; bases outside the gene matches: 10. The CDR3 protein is CASSSRTGALFQETQYF. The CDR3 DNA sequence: TGTGCCAGCAGCTCGAGGACAGGGGCCCTTTTCCAAGAGACCCAGTACTTC.

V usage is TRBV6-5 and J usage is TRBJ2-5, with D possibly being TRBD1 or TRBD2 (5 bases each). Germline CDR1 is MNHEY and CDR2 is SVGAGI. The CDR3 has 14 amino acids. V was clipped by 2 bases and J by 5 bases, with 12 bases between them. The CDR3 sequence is CASSYLSGQETQYF. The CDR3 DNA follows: TGTGCCAGCAGTTACCTGTCGGGGCAGGAGACCCAGTACTTC.

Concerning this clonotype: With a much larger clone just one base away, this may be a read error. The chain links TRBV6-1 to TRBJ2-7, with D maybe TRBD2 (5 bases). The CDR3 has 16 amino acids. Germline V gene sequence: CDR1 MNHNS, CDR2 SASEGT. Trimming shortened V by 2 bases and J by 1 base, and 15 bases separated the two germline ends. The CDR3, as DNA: TGTGCCAGCAGTGAAACTTATGAGCGGCTGTCCTACGAGCAGTACTTC. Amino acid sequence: CASSETYERLSYEQYF.

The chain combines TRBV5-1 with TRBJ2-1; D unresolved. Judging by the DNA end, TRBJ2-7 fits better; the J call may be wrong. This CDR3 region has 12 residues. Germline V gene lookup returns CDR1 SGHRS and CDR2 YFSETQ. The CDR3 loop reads CATAADNNEQYF. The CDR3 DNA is TGCGCCACCGCGGCCGATAACAATGAGCAGTACTTC.

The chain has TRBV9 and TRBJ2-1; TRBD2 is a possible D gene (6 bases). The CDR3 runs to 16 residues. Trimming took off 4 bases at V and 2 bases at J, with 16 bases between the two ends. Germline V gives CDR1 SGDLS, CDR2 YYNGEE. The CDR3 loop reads CASSPGERAPYNEQFF. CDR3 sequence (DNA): TGTGCCAGCAGCCCTGGTGAGCGGGCCCCCTACAATGAGCAGTTCTTC. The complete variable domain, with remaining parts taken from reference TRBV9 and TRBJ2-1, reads DSGVTQTPKHLITATGQRVTLRCSPRSGDLSVYWYQQSLDQGLQFLIQYYNGEERAKGNILERFSAQQFPDLHSELNLSSLELGDSALYFCASSPGERAPYNEQFFGPGTRLTVL.

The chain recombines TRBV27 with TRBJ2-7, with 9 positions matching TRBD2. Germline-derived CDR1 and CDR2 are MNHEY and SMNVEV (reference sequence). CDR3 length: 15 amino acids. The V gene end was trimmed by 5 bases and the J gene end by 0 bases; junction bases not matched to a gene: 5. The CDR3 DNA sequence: TGTGCCAGCAGTCCCGGACTAGCGTACTCCTACGAGCAGTACTTC. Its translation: CASSPGLAYSYEQYF.

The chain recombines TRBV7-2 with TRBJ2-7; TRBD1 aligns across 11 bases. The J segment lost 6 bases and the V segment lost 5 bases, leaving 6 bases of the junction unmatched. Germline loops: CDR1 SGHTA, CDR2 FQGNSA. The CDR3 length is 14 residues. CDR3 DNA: TGTGCCAGCAGCCGCAGGACAGGGGGCGTCGAGCAGTACTTC. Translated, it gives CASSRRTGGVEQYF.

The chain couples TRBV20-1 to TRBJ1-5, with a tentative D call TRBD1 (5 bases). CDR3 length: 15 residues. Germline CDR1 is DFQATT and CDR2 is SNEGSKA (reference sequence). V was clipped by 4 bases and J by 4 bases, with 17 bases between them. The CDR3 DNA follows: TGCAGTGCTACTTTTGACAGCGGTTTTAATCAGCCCCAGCATTTT. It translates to CSATFDSGFNQPQHF.

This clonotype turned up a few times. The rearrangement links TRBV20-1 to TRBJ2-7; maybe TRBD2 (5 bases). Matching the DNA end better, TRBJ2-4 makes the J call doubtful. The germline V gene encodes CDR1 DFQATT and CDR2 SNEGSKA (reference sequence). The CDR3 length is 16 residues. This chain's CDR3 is CSAREIGREFGNIQYF. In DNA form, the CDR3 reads TGCAGTGCTAGAGAGATTGGCCGGGAATTTGGGAACATTCAGTACTTC.

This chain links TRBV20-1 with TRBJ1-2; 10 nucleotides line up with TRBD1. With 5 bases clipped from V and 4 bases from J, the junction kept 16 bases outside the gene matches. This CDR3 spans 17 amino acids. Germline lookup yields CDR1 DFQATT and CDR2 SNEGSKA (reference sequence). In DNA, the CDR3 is TGCAGTGCTCCTCCCCGACAGGGGGCAACTTATAGCTATGGCTACACCTTC. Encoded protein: CSAPPRQGATYSYGYTF.

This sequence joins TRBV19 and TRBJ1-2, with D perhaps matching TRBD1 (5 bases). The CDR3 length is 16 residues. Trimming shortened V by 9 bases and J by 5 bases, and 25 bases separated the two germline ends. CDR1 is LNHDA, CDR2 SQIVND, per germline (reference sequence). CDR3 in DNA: TGTGCCAGCGGAAAACAAAGGGGTTCTATGGGGTATGGCTACACCTTC. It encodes CASGKQRGSMGYGYTF.

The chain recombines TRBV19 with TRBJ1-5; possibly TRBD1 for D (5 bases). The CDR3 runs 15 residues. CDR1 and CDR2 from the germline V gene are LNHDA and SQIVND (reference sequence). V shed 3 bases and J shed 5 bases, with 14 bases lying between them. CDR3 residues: CASSIGAGGYQPQHF. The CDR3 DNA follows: TGTGCCAGTAGTATTGGGGCAGGTGGTTATCAGCCCCAGCATTTT.